This is a list of T cell receptor beta chains from one sample in a study of post-analysis software for immune sequencing data. TCRdb called the PCR reads again in MiXCR, with one record for every CDR3 protein. The table shows approximately 730,000 distinct CDR3 sequences, with roughly 50% occurring only once. Sequencing was carried out using blood. Receptors were obtained from a girl aged 10-17 years with multiple sclerosis. The CDR3 runs from the conserved cysteine through the conserved F or W. The D gene is left open where the match is weak. The listing skips clone size in some rows; elsewhere it reads once, few, many or a size class.

>TRBJ2-1|NA|NA|TRBV2
CASSEARSSYNEQFF
TGTGCCAGCAGTGAAGCTAGAAGCTCCTACAATGAGCAGTTCTTC
>TRBJ2-1|NA|NA|TRBV29-1
CSVGGKRQFF
TGCAGCGTTGGGGGAAAGAGGCAGTTCTTC
>TRBJ2-3|TRBD2|NA|TRBV4-1
CASSQDPGTSGTDTQYF
TGCGCCAGCAGCCAAGACCCCGGGACTAGCGGGACAGATACGCAGTATTTT
>TRBJ2-7|NA|few|TRBV29-1
CSVVPGSSYEQYF
TGCAGCGTTGTTCCGGGTTCGTCCTACGAGCAGTACTTC
>TRBJ2-1|NA|few|TRBV20-1
CSARVPVGGYNEQFF
TGCAGTGCTAGAGTACCCGTAGGGGGCTACAATGAGCAGTTCTTC
>TRBJ2-1|NA|NA|TRBV6-1
CASSDPILGQKYNEQFF
TGTGCCAGCAGTGACCCCATCCTCGGACAGAAATACAATGAGCAGTTCTTC
>TRBJ2-1|NA|NA|TRBV7-9
CASSLAYGTHNEQFF
TGTGCCAGCAGCTTAGCGTATGGAACCCACAATGAGCAGTTCTTC
>TRBJ2-1|TRBD2|few|TRBV12-3/TRBV12-4
CASSFRLADEQFF
TGTGCCAGCAGTTTTAGACTAGCGGATGAGCAGTTCTTC
>TRBJ2-5|TRBD2|many|TRBV15
CATSRGTSGGGETQYF
TGTGCCACCAGCAGGGGGACTAGCGGAGGTGGAGAGACCCAGTACTTC
>TRBJ2-3|NA|NA|TRBV20-1
CSADSGTSTDTQYF
TGCAGTGCCGATAGCGGAACTAGCACAGATACGCAGTATTTT
>TRBJ2-5|NA|NA|TRBV7-3
CASSLNGRAQETQYF
TGTGCCAGCAGCTTAAATGGCAGGGCCCAAGAGACCCAGTACTTC
>TRBJ2-3|NA|NA|TRBV5-6
CASSPGAYYTDTQYF
TGTGCCAGCAGCCCTGGGGCTTACTACACAGATACGCAGTATTTT
>TRBJ2-4|TRBD1|NA|TRBV12-3/TRBV12-4
CASSTTGVEQYF
TGTGCCAGCAGCACGACAGGGGTTGAGCAGTACTTC
>TRBJ2-7|NA|NA|TRBV27
CASSKIPSSYEQYF
TGTGCCAGCAGTAAGATACCGAGCTCCTACGAGCAGTACTTC
>TRBJ2-6|NA|NA|TRBV29-1
CSVGLRDSGANVLTF
TGCAGCGTTGGGCTCAGGGACTCTGGGGCCAACGTCCTGACTTTC
>TRBJ2-7|NA|NA|TRBV28
CASSYASYEQYF
TGTGCCAGCAGCTATGCCTCCTACGAGCAGTACTTC
>TRBJ2-6|TRBD1|NA|TRBV3-1
CASSQEAAGGLSGANVLTF
TGTGCCAGCAGCCAAGAGGCGGCAGGGGGCCTCTCTGGGGCCAACGTCCTGACTTTC
>TRBJ2-3|NA|many|TRBV3-1
CASSQGGADTQYF
TGTGCCAGCAGCCAAGGTGGGGCAGATACGCAGTATTTT
>TRBJ1-4|NA|few|TRBV15
CATSTRPTHQSTNEKLFF
TGTGCCACCAGCACCCGGCCTACTCACCAGTCAACTAATGAAAAACTGTTTTTT
>TRBJ2-5|TRBD1|NA|TRBV7-2
CASSIVGDRMGGETQYF
TGTGCCAGCAGCATCGTAGGGGACAGGATGGGGGGAGAGACCCAGTACTTC
>TRBJ1-2|NA|NA|TRBV6-6
CASSEIGGVDYGYTF
TGTGCCAGCAGTGAGATAGGAGGAGTTGACTATGGCTACACCTTC
>TRBJ2-2|TRBD1|NA|TRBV5-6
CASSLDRTNTGELFF
TGTGCCAGCAGCCTGGACAGGACGAACACCGGGGAGCTGTTTTTT
>TRBJ1-6|NA|NA|TRBV5-1
CASSGNGDRGPLHF
TGCGCCAGCAGCGGGAACGGGGACCGCGGTCCCCTCCACTTT
>TRBJ2-3|TRBD1|NA|TRBV4-3
CASSQDGQVSTDTQYF
TGCGCCAGCAGCCAAGATGGACAGGTTAGCACAGATACGCAGTATTTT
>TRBJ2-3|NA|many|TRBV6-2/TRBV6-3
CASSIGDTQYF
TGTGCCAGCAGTATTGGGGATACGCAGTATTTT
>TRBJ2-3|NA|NA|TRBV27
CAGGQGLDTQYF
TGTGCCGGCGGTCAGGGTTTAGATACGCAGTATTTT
>TRBJ2-5|NA|many|TRBV5-1
CASSLGPGAGGTQYF
TGCGCCAGCAGCTTGGGTCCGGGGGCCGGAGGGACCCAGTACTTC
>TRBJ2-3|NA|NA|TRBV5-1
CASSLGAVLTDTQYF
TGCGCCAGCAGCTTGGGGGCGGTCCTCACAGATACGCAGTATTTT
>TRBJ2-7|TRBD2|NA|TRBV20-1
CSAGPAGNYEQYF
TGCAGTGCCGGCCCAGCGGGGAACTACGAGCAGTACTTC
>TRBJ2-1|TRBD2|NA|TRBV15
CAIPTGAGTSGEQFF
TGTGCCATCCCGACAGGGGCAGGGACTAGCGGTGAGCAGTTCTTC